Listed below are T cell receptor beta chains from one sample, sequenced in a study of T cells in localized non-small cell lung cancer. Clones were read by immunoSEQ multiplex PCR, and TCRdb kept only the in-frame ones, dropping some. The repertoire has about 1,100 clones, 20% to 30% of them found once; the top ten carry around 27%. The sequencing used lung tumor tissue, collected before any cancer treatment. These receptors all come from a male donor older than 55 with stage III squamous cell lung carcinoma. Each CDR3 is given with its conserved first and last residue. The D gene is left open where the match is weak. Size values are once, few and many counts, or a class for expanded clones, and some rows have none.

>NA|TRBV18|NA|TRBJ1-6
CASSPDNSPLHF
TGTGCCAGCTCACCCGATAATTCACCCCTCCACTTT
>few|TRBV6-8|NA|TRBJ2-5
CASSYLRRETQYF
TGTGCCAGCAGTTACCTCAGGAGAGAGACCCAGTACTTC
>NA|TRBV6-8|TRBD2|TRBJ2-2
CASRLASGIKDGELFF
TGTGCCAGCCGCCTGGCTAGCGGAATCAAGGACGGGGAGCTGTTTTTT
>NA|TRBV19|TRBD2|TRBJ2-5
CASSIRLAGETQYF
TGTGCCAGTAGTATCAGACTAGCGGGAGAGACCCAGTACTTC
>NA|TRBV10-1|NA|TRBJ2-1
CASSLDTYNEQFF
TGCGCCAGCAGCCTGGACACCTACAATGAGCAGTTCTTC
>large|TRBV19|NA|TRBJ1-5
CASSAPGTAVLPQHF
TGTGCCAGTAGTGCCCCCGGGACCGCAGTACTGCCCCAGCATTTT
>few|TRBV6-8|TRBD1|TRBJ1-2
CASRTRQGRPLVYGYTF
TGTGCCAGCAGAACCCGACAGGGGAGGCCACTAGTCTATGGCTACACCTTC
>few|TRBV4-1|NA|TRBJ2-2
CASSLGTANTGELFF
TGCGCCAGCAGCCTCGGGACGGCGAACACCGGGGAGCTGTTTTTT
>large|TRBV7-2|NA|TRBJ2-2
CASSLRGVGELFF
TGTGCCAGCAGCTTACGCGGGGTCGGGGAGCTGTTTTTT
>medium-sized|TRBV9|NA|TRBJ2-7
CASSVGSQSSYEQYF
TGTGCCAGCAGCGTAGGGTCGCAGAGCTCCTACGAGCAGTACTTC
>few|TRBV9|NA|TRBJ1-2
CASSVDNNYGYTF
TGTGCCAGCAGCGTAGACAATAACTATGGCTACACCTTC
>medium-sized|TRBV6-8|TRBD1|TRBJ1-5
CASSDRTGGNQPQHF
TGTGCCAGCAGTGACAGGACAGGCGGCAATCAGCCCCAGCATTTT
>large|TRBV29-1|NA|TRBJ2-1
CSVEGTGIPYNEQFF
TGCAGCGTTGAAGGTACCGGGATCCCCTACAATGAGCAGTTCTTC
>NA|TRBV12-5|NA|TRBJ1-1
CASGLGTSNTEAFF
TGTGCTAGTGGTTTGGGGACATCGAACACTGAAGCTTTCTTT